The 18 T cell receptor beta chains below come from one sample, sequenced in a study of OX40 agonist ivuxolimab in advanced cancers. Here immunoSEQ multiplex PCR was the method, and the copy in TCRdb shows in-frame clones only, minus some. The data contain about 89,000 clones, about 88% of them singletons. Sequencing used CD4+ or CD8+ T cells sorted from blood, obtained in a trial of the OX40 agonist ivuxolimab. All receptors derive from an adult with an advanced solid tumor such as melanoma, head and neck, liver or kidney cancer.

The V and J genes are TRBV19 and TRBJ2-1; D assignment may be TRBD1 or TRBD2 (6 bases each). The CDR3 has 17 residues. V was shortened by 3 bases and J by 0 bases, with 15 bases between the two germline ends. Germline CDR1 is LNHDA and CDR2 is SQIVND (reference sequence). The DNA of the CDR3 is TGTGCCAGTAGTATCTCGGGGGCAGGGAGCTCCTACAATGAGCAGTTCTTC. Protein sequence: CASSISGAGSSYNEQFF.

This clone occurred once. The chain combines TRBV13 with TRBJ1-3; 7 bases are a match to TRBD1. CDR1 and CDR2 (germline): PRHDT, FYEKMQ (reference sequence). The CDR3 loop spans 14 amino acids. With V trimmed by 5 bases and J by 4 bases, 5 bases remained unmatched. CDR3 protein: CASSQGVWGNTIYF. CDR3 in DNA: TGTGCCAGCAGCCAGGGGGTGTGGGGAAACACCATATATTTT.

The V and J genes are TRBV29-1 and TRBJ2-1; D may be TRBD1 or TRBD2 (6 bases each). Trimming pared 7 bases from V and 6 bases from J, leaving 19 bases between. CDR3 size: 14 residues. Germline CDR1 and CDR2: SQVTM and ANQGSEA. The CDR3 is CSGGFVGGSNEQFF. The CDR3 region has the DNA TGCAGCGGAGGATTTGTAGGGGGGAGCAATGAGCAGTTCTTC.

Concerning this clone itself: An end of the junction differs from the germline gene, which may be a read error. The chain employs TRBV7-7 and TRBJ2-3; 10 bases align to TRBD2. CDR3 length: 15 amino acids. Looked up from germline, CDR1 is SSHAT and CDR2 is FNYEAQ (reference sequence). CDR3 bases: TGTGCTAGCAGTCCGAGCGGGGGGGCTACAGATACGCAGTATTTT. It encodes CASSPSGGATDTQYF. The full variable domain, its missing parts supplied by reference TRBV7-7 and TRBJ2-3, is GAGVSQSPRYKVTKRGQDVTLRCDPISSHATLYWYQQALGQGPEFLTYFNYEAQPDKSGLPSDRFSAERPEGSISTLTIQRTEQRDSAMYRCASSPSGGATDTQYFGPGTRLTVL.

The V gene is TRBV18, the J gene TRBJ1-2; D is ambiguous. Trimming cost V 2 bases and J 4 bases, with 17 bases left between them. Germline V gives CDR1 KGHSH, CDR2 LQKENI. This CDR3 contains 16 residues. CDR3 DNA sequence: TGTGCCAGCTCACCAAGCGTGGGCGGGCCGGGCTATGGCTACACCTTC. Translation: CASSPSVGGPGYGYTF.

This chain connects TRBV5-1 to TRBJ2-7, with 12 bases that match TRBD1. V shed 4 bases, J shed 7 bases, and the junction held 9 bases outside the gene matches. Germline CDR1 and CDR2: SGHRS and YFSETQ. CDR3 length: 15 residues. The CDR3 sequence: CASSGGTGGDLEQYF. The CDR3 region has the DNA TGCGCCAGCAGCGGCGGGACAGGGGGCGACTTAGAGCAGTACTTC.

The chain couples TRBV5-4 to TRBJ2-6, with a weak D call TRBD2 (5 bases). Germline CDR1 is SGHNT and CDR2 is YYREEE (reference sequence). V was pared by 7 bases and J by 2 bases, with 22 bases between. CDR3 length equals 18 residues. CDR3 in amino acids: CASAPRGGWGAGANVLTF. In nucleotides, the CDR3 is TGTGCCAGCGCCCCTAGAGGAGGCTGGGGAGCTGGGGCCAACGTCCTGACTTTC. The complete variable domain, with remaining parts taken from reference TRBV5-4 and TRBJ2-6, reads ETGVTQSPTHLIKTRGQQVTLRCSSQSGHNTVSWYQQALGQGPQFIFQYYREEENGRGNFPPRFSGLQFPNYSSELNVNALELDDSALYLCASAPRGGWGAGANVLTFGAGSRLTVL.

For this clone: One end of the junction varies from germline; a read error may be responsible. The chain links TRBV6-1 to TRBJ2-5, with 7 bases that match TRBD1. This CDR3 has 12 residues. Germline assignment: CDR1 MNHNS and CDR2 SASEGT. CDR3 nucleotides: TGTGCCAGCAGCGCTACTCCGGGACAGAAGAACTTC. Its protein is CASSATPGQKNF.

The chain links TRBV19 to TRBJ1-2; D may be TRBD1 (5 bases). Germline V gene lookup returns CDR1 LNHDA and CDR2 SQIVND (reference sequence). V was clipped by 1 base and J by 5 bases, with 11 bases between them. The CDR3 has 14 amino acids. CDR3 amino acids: CASSIVEGHYGYTF. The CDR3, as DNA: TGTGCCAGTAGTATAGTTGAGGGGCATTATGGCTACACCTTC.

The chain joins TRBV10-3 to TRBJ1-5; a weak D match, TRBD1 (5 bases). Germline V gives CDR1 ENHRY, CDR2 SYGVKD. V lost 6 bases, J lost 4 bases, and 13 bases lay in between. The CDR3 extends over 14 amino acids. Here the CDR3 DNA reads TGTGCCATCAGCCGAGAGGGGTCAAATCAGCCCCAGCATTTT. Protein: CAISREGSNQPQHF.

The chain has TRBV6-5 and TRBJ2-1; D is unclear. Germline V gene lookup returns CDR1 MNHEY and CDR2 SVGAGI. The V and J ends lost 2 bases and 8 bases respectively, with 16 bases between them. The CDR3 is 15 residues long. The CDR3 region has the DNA TGTGCCAGCAGTTACGTAAAGGGAACGGCTGATGAGCAGTTCTTC. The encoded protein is CASSYVKGTADEQFF.

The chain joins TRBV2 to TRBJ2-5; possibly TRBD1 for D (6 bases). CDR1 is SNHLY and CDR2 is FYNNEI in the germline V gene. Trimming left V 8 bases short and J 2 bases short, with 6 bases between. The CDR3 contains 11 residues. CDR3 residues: CASDRQETQYF. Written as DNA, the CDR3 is TGTGCCAGCGACAGGCAAGAGACCCAGTACTTC.

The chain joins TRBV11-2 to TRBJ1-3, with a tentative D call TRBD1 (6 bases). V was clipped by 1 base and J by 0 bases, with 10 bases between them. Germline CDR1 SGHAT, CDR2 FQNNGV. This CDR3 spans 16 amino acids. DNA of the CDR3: TGTGCCAGCAGCTTAGGGACAGACTTCTCTGGAAACACCATATATTTT. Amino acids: CASSLGTDFSGNTIYF.

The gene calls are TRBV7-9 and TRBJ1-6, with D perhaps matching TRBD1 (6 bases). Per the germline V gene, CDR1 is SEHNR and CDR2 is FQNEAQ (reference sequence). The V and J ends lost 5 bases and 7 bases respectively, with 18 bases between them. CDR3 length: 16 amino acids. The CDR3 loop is CASSKGDTSGNSPLHF. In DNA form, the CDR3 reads TGTGCCAGCAGCAAAGGGGACACGTCCGGGAATTCACCCCTCCACTTT.

This CDR3 is CASSYTHLGTDTQYF. The CDR3 DNA follows: TGTGCCAGCAGCTATACCCACTTGGGCACAGATACGCAGTATTTT. The chain has TRBV14 and TRBJ2-3, with unresolved D. This CDR3 is built from 15 residues. The germline V gene has CDR1 SGHDN and CDR2 FVKESK. Trimming cost V 5 bases and J 1 base, with 13 bases left between them.

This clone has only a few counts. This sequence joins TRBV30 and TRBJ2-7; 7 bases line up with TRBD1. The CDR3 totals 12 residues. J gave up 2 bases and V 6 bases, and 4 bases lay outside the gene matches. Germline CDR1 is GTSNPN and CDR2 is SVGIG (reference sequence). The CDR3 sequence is CACRDRAYEQYF. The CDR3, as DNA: TGTGCCTGTCGGGACAGAGCCTACGAGCAGTACTTC.

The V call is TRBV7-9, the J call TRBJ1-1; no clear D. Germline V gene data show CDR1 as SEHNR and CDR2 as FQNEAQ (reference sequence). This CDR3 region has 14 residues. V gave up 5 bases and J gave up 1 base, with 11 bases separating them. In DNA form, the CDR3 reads TGTGCCAGCAGCCCCCACGCAGAGAACACTGAAGCTTTCTTT. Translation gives CASSPHAENTEAFF. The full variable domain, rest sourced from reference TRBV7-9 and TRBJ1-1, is DTGVSQNPRHKITKRGQNVTFRCDPISEHNRLYWYRQTLGQGPEFLTYFQNEAQLEKSRLLSDRFSAERPKGSFSTLEIQRTEQGDSAMYLCASSPHAENTEAFFGQGTRLTVV.

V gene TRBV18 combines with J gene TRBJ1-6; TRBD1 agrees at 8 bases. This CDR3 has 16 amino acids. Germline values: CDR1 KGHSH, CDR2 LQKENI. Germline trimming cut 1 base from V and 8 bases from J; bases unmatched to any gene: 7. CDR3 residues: CASSPLQGAQDSPLHF. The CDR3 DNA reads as TGTGCCAGCTCACCACTGCAGGGGGCGCAGGATTCACCCCTCCACTTT.